This record covers a single TCR beta chain. Its antigen is unidentified. Bulk bone marrow was analyzed without sorting T-cell subsets. Per germline, CDR1 SGHAT and CDR2 FQNNGV. This CDR3 has 16 amino acids. V lost 3 bases to trimming and J lost 2 bases; unmatched junction nucleotides: 8. The data derive from a study of hypomethylating agent response in myelodysplastic syndrome. Findings and limits, study-wide: Shared GLIPH2 clusters possibly recognizing novel MDS antigens remain unconfirmed. Responders gained more novel clonotypes; non-responders had more contracted clonotypes after treatment.

Libraries were prepared by immunoSEQ multiplex PCR; TCRdb keeps only in-frame clonotypes and omits some of them. Of about 3,500 clones in the sample, around 80% were seen once. The chain joins TRBV11-2 to TRBJ2-5; 8 bases map to TRBD1. The sample in question was bone marrow, obtained before or after starting hypomethylating agent treatment for myelodysplastic syndrome (not recorded which). The clonotype was recovered from a human donor with myelodysplastic syndrome. CDR3 region: CASSLRGQGFQETQYF. The CDR3 coding sequence is TGTGCCAGCAGCTTGCGTGGACAGGGATTTCAAGAGACCCAGTACTTC.